This T cell receptor (beta chain) originates from a study of blood T cell repertoires in COVID-19. The wider study: The United States, Italy and Spain were the sources of the acute and convalescent COVID-19 samples.

Under the authors' procedure: Estimation of nucleated cell counts was performed using reference gene primer amplification. Profiled with immunoSEQ multiplex PCR; TCRdb holds only in-frame clones, not every one. V and J calls and clone size are copied from that table; D and trimming were computed from the DNA. Of about 390,000 clones in the sample, over 75% were seen once. Germline V gene data show CDR1 as SGHNT and CDR2 as YYREEE (reference sequence). V trimming: 5 bases; J trimming: 7 bases; junction bases outside the gene matches: 7. The CDR3 spans 14 residues. This chain links TRBV5-4 with TRBJ2-1; 9 bases align to TRBD1. The sample was peripheral blood. The receptor was isolated from an older woman with COVID-19, enrolled during active disease. The CDR3: CASSPWDRENEQFF. As DNA, the CDR3 is TGTGCCAGCAGTCCGTGGGACAGGGAAAATGAGCAGTTCTTC. The complete variable domain, with remaining parts taken from reference TRBV5-4 and TRBJ2-1, reads ETGVTQSPTHLIKTRGQQVTLRCSSQSGHNTVSWYQQALGQGPQFIFQYYREEENGRGNFPPRFSGLQFPNYSSELNVNALELDDSALYLCASSPWDRENEQFFGPGTRLTVL.